Below, 24 T cell receptor beta chains from the same sample are listed, as sequenced in a study of CD8 T cells in Susac syndrome. When the RNA was reverse transcribed, random hexamers were used with an input of roughly 0.5 to 1 ug. TCRdb analysed the immunoSEQ multiplex PCR reads with MiXCR anew, one entry per CDR3 protein. In the table there are about 120,000 distinct CDR3 sequences, 85% to 95% of which are singletons. Sequenced sample: CD8+ T cells from PBMCs. The receptors here all came from a human donor in good health.

This clonotype appeared a single time. The chain is built from TRBV19 and TRBJ1-1; 8 nucleotides line up with TRBD1. Per germline, CDR1 LNHDA and CDR2 SQIVND (reference sequence). The V and J ends lost 6 bases and 3 bases, in that order; junction bases with no gene match: 6. The CDR3 is 14 residues long. The CDR3 here is CASSDRGIHTEAFF. The CDR3, as DNA: TGTGCCAGTAGCGACAGGGGAATACACACTGAAGCTTTCTTT.

Concerning this clonotype itself: An end of the junction differs from the germline gene, which may be a read error. J is TRBJ2-4 and V is TRBV5-1; possible D gene TRBD1, 5 bases. Germline V gives CDR1 SGHRS, CDR2 YFSETQ. The CDR3 is made up of 13 amino acids. Written as DNA, the CDR3 is TGCGCCAGCAGCTTGATCCCCGGCAGGGAAGTCGACTTC. Its protein is CASSLIPGREVDF.

The gene calls are TRBV11-2 and TRBJ1-1, with 7 bases identical to TRBD1. V shed 0 bases, J shed 10 bases, and the junction held 5 bases outside the gene matches. The length of the CDR3 is 13 residues. The germline V gene encodes CDR1 SGHAT and CDR2 FQNNGV. CDR3 DNA: TGTGCCAGCAGCTTAGATCTTAACAGGGGAGCTTTCTTT. It yields the protein CASSLDLNRGAFF.

The V gene is TRBV21-1, the J gene TRBJ2-3. TRBV21-1 corresponds to a pseudogene. The CDR3 covers 19 residues. CDR3 sequence: CARSKRQHLVSAGTDTQYF. The CDR3 DNA reads as TGTGCCAGAAGCAAACGGCAGCATCTCGTTAGTGCTGGCACAGATACGCAGTATTTT.

The V gene is TRBV6-2 or TRBV6-3, the J gene TRBJ1-4; the D is unclear. The germline gives CDR1 MNHEY, CDR2 SVGEGT. The CDR3 consists of 14 residues. V lost 5 bases and J 8 bases, leaving 15 bases between the germline ends. Written as DNA, the CDR3 is TGTGCCAGCAGTACCTTCCGGGGAGGAGAAAAACTGTTTTTT. Protein sequence: CASSTFRGGEKLFF.

The V and J genes are TRBV13 and TRBJ1-6; 9 bases are shared with TRBD1. The length of the CDR3 is 15 residues. V lost 4 bases and J lost 9; bases outside the gene matches: 7. Germline V gene lookup returns CDR1 PRHDT and CDR2 FYEKMQ (reference sequence). The CDR3 loop is CASSSYETGGSPLHF. The CDR3 nucleotides read TGTGCCAGCAGCTCTTACGAGACAGGGGGTTCACCCCTCCACTTT.

The chain combines TRBV6-2 or TRBV6-3 with TRBJ1-5; a weak D match, TRBD1 (6 bases). CDR3 size: 14 residues. Between the trimmed V and J ends, which lost 6 bases and 3 bases, there was a span of 12 bases. Germline values: CDR1 MNHEY, CDR2 SVGEGT. CDR3 DNA sequence: TGTGCCAGCAGAGAAACAGGGCTCAATCAGCCCCAGCATTTT. This encodes CASRETGLNQPQHF.

This chain joins TRBV7-2 and TRBJ1-5; no clear D gene. V was shortened by 8 bases and J by 2 bases, with 10 bases between the two germline ends. Per the germline V gene, CDR1 is SGHTA and CDR2 is FQGNSA. The CDR3 loop spans 13 amino acids. CDR3 bases: TGTGCCAGCCGATACGACGGCAATCAGCCCCAGCATTTT. Its protein is CASRYDGNQPQHF.

The chain carries TRBV5-1 and TRBJ2-1, with TRBD1 matching 8 bases. Per the germline V gene, CDR1 is SGHRS and CDR2 is YFSETQ. There are 15 residues in the CDR3. With 4 bases clipped from V and 2 bases from J, the junction kept 5 bases outside the gene matches. CDR3 amino acids: CASSPAQGAYNEQFF. In DNA, the CDR3 is TGCGCCAGCAGCCCCGCACAGGGGGCCTACAATGAGCAGTTCTTC.

The J gene is TRBJ1-5, the V gene TRBV5-6, with 8 bases aligning to TRBD1. CDR3 size: 15 residues. The V gene end was trimmed by 4 bases and the J gene end by 2 bases; junction bases not matched to a gene: 5. Germline V gives CDR1 SGHDT, CDR2 YYEEEE. The CDR3 is CASSRQGSGNQPQHF. The CDR3 bases are TGTGCCAGCAGCCGACAGGGGTCGGGCAATCAGCCCCAGCATTTT.

The chain carries TRBV14 and TRBJ2-5; no clear D. V was shortened by 5 bases and J by 4 bases, with 8 bases between the two germline ends. There are 12 residues in the CDR3. Germline V lookup: CDR1 SGHDN, CDR2 FVKESK. DNA of the CDR3: TGTGCCAGCAGCGCAACGGTAGAGACCCAGTACTTC. Its protein is CASSATVETQYF.

This chain connects TRBV2 to TRBJ1-4, with 10 bases that match TRBD1. The CDR3 is 16 amino acids. From germline, CDR1 is SNHLY and CDR2 FYNNEI. With V trimmed by 8 bases and J by 2 bases, 8 bases remained unmatched. CDR3 residues: CASQRDRGSTNEKLFF. For the CDR3, the DNA is TGTGCCAGCCAGAGGGACAGGGGATCGACTAATGAAAAACTGTTTTTT.

The DNA of the CDR3 is TGCAGTGCTTCATTAAACGGGGGGGACAATGAGCAGTTCTTC. Protein: CSASLNGGDNEQFF. This sequence joins TRBV20-1 and TRBJ2-1, with 8 bases fitting TRBD2. This CDR3 has 14 residues. V lost 5 bases and J lost 5; bases outside the gene matches: 8. From germline, CDR1 is DFQATT and CDR2 SNEGSKA (reference sequence).

The J gene is TRBJ2-4, the V gene TRBV9; TRBD2 agrees at 10 bases. Germline CDR1 reads SGDLS; CDR2 reads YYNGEE. The CDR3 is 18 residues long. V shed 0 bases and J 3 bases; nucleotides not matched to a gene: 9. This chain's CDR3 is CASSVEGAGGESKNIQYF. The CDR3 nucleotides are TGTGCCAGCAGCGTAGAAGGAGCGGGGGGGGAAAGCAAAAACATTCAGTACTTC. Full variable domain (remainder filled in from reference TRBV9 and TRBJ2-4): DSGVTQTPKHLITATGQRVTLRCSPRSGDLSVYWYQQSLDQGLQFLIQYYNGEERAKGNILERFSAQQFPDLHSELNLSSLELGDSALYFCASSVEGAGGESKNIQYFGAGTRLSVL.

This clonotype was seen just once. J is TRBJ2-5 and V is TRBV11-1; D call uncertain. Trimming stripped 4 bases from V and 2 bases from J, with 11 bases between. CDR1 is SGHAT and CDR2 is FQDESV in the germline V gene (reference sequence). This CDR3 has 14 residues. The CDR3 nucleotides read TGTGCCAGCAGCTACATTGGGATACAAGAGACCCAGTACTTC. This gives the protein CASSYIGIQETQYF.

The chain carries TRBV27 and TRBJ2-5, with TRBD2 matching over 9 bases. The germline V gene has CDR1 MNHEY and CDR2 SMNVEV (reference sequence). This CDR3 is built from 15 residues. V was pared by 6 bases and J by 4 bases, with 9 bases of the junction left unmatched. The CDR3 sequence: CASSRRGRVGETQYF. For the CDR3, the DNA is TGTGCCAGCAGCCGACGCGGGAGGGTCGGAGAGACCCAGTACTTC.

The chain links TRBV3-1 to TRBJ1-1; TRBD1 agrees at 7 bases. In germline, CDR1 is LGHDT, CDR2 YNNKEL (reference sequence). The CDR3 length is 14 residues. The junction had 8 bases not matched to a gene; V was cut back by 5 bases and J by 5 bases. For the CDR3, the DNA is TGTGCCAGCAGCTATTCCAGGGGGAGAACTGAAGCTTTCTTT. Its protein product is CASSYSRGRTEAFF.

The chain joins TRBV5-4 to TRBJ1-6; TRBD1 aligns across 8 bases. The V gene end was trimmed by 3 bases and the J gene end by 9 bases; junction bases not matched to a gene: 2. The CDR3 is 13 residues long. The V gene's germline CDR1 is SGHNT and CDR2 YYREEE (reference sequence). The CDR3 DNA reads TGTGCCAGCAGCTCGGACAGGGTTTCACCCCTCCACTTT. Residues: CASSSDRVSPLHF. The entire variable domain, with the rest obtained from reference TRBV5-4 and TRBJ1-6, is as follows: ETGVTQSPTHLIKTRGQQVTLRCSSQSGHNTVSWYQQALGQGPQFIFQYYREEENGRGNFPPRFSGLQFPNYSSELNVNALELDDSALYLCASSSDRVSPLHFGNGTRLTVT.

The V call is TRBV6-2 or TRBV6-3, the J call TRBJ1-1; D possibly corresponds to TRBD1 (6 bases). Trimming pared 6 bases from V and 1 base from J, leaving 21 bases between. This CDR3 spans 17 amino acids. Germline V CDR1 and CDR2: MNHEY, SVGEGT. The CDR3 is CASSGQNRGDGNTEAFF. The CDR3 nucleotides are TGTGCCAGCAGCGGACAGAACCGCGGGGATGGGAACACTGAAGCTTTCTTT.

The chain links TRBV6-2 or TRBV6-3 to TRBJ2-5; 13 nucleotides agree with TRBD2. Germline-derived CDR1 and CDR2 are MNHEY and SVGEGT. The CDR3 has 15 residues. Losses at the gene ends were 5 bases for V and 3 bases for J; bases not matched to a gene: 3. Written as DNA, the CDR3 is TGTGCCAGCAGTAACGGACTAGCGGGGGAAGAGACCCAGTACTTC. Its translation: CASSNGLAGEETQYF.

This clonotype was observed a single time. This chain joins TRBV4-3 and TRBJ2-3; TRBD2 matches at 10 bases. J gave up 3 bases and V 4 bases, and 4 bases lay outside the gene matches. Germline lookup yields CDR1 LGHNA and CDR2 YSLEER. This CDR3 is 15 amino acids long. The CDR3 DNA follows: TGCGCCAGCAGCCCAGGACTAGCGGCAACAGATACGCAGTATTTT. It encodes CASSPGLAATDTQYF.

The chain is built from TRBV14 and TRBJ2-1; D gene ambiguous. Germline CDR1 reads SGHDN; CDR2 reads FVKESK. V was shortened by 0 bases and J by 6 bases, with 15 bases between the two germline ends. The CDR3 consists of 16 residues. CDR3 loop: CASSQEVSLALNEQFF. DNA of the CDR3: TGTGCCAGCAGCCAAGAGGTCTCGTTGGCACTCAATGAGCAGTTCTTC.

This chain connects TRBV19 to TRBJ2-1, with D maybe TRBD2 (5 bases). Trimming left V 2 bases short and J 4 bases short, with 9 bases between. Germline CDR1 reads LNHDA; CDR2 reads SQIVND (reference sequence). The CDR3 covers 14 residues. As DNA, the CDR3 is TGTGCCAGTAGTATACGGGGAGCGTACAATGAGCAGTTCTTC. It specifies CASSIRGAYNEQFF.

The rearrangement links TRBV7-6 to TRBJ1-2; 9 bases match TRBD1. Trimming took 5 bases from V and 9 from J; bases not matched to a gene: 13. This CDR3 has 15 amino acids. Looked up from germline, CDR1 is SGHVS and CDR2 is FNYEAQ. The CDR3 DNA sequence: TGTGCCAGCAGCAACCGGGACAGGGTGGATTTAAGCTACACCTTC. It translates to CASSNRDRVDLSYTF.